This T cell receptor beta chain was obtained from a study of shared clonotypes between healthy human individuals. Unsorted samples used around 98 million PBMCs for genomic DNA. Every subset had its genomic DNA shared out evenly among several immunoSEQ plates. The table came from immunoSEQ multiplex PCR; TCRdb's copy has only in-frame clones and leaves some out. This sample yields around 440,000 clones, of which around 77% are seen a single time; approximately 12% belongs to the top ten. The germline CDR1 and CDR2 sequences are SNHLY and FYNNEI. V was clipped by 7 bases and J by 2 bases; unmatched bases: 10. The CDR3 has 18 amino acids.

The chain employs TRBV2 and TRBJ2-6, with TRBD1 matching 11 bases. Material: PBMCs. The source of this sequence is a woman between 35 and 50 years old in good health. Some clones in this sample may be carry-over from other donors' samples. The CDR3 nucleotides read TGTGCCAGCAACCTTATTTGGACAGGGGGCGCTGGGGCCAACGTCCTGACTTTC. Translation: CASNLIWTGGAGANVLTF.